This T cell receptor (beta chain) comes out of a study of blood T cell repertoires in COVID-19. Study-level background: Researchers got acute and convalescent COVID-19 samples from the United States, Italy and Spain. PBMCs, B-cell-depleted T cells, or T cells provided the cDNA or gDNA that made up the material.

Enrollees, about 18 to 95 years old, lived in approximately 25 US areas. In the source study's methods: Amplification from reference gene primers served as the basis for estimated nucleated cell counts. Sequenced by immunoSEQ multiplex PCR; TCRdb stores in-frame clones only, minus some. D and trimming were read from the DNA, whereas the V and J calls and clone size are those reported in that table. The sample carries approximately 300,000 clones, around 84% recorded once. The TCR sequence derives from a man aged 30 to 39 who had recovered from COVID-19. The sample comprised PBMCs or T cells enriched from blood (not recorded which).

CDR3 sequence (DNA): TGTGCCAGCAGCGCCCCCGAACACACAGATACGCAGTATTTT. This gives the protein CASSAPEHTDTQYF. The gene calls are TRBV7-2 and TRBJ2-3, with D unclear. The germline gives CDR1 SGHTA, CDR2 FQGNSA. CDR3 length: 14 amino acids. V was cut by 5 bases and J by 2 bases, with 11 bases left in between.